This T cell receptor beta chain emerged from a study of blood T cell repertoires in COVID-19. Study-wide context: Material from acute and convalescent COVID-19 was sourced from the United States, Italy and Spain.

This clone was detected only a few times. The CDR3 loop spans 13 amino acids. V lost 5 bases to trimming and J lost 4 bases, with 9 bases between them. Germline V gene lookup returns CDR1 KGHSH and CDR2 LQKENI. Clones were sequenced by immunoSEQ multiplex PCR, and TCRdb holds only the in-frame ones, with some missing. The sample lists 94,000 or so clones; 70% to 85% were seen once. The source is a man in his sixties with acute or convalescent COVID-19. The specimen sequenced was peripheral blood. The chain recombines TRBV18 with TRBJ1-5; possible D gene TRBD1, 6 bases. The CDR3 region is CASSFQGNQPQHF. The CDR3 DNA reads TGTGCCAGCTCATTTCAGGGGAATCAGCCCCAGCATTTT.